This T cell receptor (beta chain) appears in the sequencing data of a study of blood T cell repertoires in COVID-19. Some clones are missing from TCRdb's copy, which holds only in-frame ones; the method was immunoSEQ multiplex PCR. The table shows about 140,000 clones, with about 80% occurring only once. The TCR originated in a woman aged 50 to 60 who had recovered from COVID-19. Material: PBMCs or T cells enriched from blood (not recorded which).

The CDR3 DNA sequence: TGTGCCAGCAGCCGAGGGACTAGGGGTGAGCAGTTCTTC. Translation: CASSRGTRGEQFF. J is TRBJ2-1 and V is TRBV28, with TRBD2 identical over 8 bases. The CDR3 loop spans 13 amino acids. Germline CDR1 is MDHEN and CDR2 is SYDVKM. The trim removed 6 bases at V and 9 bases at J, leaving 7 bases unmatched.